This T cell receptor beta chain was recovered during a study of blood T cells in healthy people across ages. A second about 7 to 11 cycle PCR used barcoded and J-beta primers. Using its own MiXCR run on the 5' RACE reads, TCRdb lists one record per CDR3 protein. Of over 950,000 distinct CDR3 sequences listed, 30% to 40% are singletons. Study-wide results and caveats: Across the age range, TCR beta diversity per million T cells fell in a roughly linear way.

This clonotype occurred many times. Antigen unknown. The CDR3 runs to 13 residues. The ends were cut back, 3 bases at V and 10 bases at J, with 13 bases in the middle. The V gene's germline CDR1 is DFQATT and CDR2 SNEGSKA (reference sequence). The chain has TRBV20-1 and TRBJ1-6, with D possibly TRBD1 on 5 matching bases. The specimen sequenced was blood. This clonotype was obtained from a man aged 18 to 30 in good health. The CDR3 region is CSARAGLESPLHF. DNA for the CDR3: TGCAGTGCTAGGGCAGGGTTAGAATCACCCCTCCACTTT.